Listed below are T cell receptor beta chains from one sample, sequenced in a study of T cells in tumors and immune-related adverse events. Profiling relied on immunoSEQ multiplex PCR, and the TCRdb table lists in-frame clones only, not all of them. The sample lists 20,000 to 25,000 clones, approximately 90% occurring once. This specimen was lymph node tissue, taken from a patient treated with anti-PD-1 therapy. Source of these receptors: a female donor with metastatic renal cell carcinoma. CDR3s include the opening cysteine and the closing phenylalanine or tryptophan. The D gene is left open where the match is weak.

>TRBV29-1|TRBJ1-2|TRBD1
CSGLQTGRGYTF
>TRBV6-1|TRBJ1-1|-
CASSERVAEAFF
>TRBV18|TRBJ1-5|-
CASSPQSRYSDQPQHF
>TRBV2|TRBJ1-2|TRBD1
CASRGDRVGGYTF
>TRBV30|TRBJ2-3|TRBD2
CAWSGSSGRSDTQYF
>TRBV4-1|TRBJ1-3|-
CASSPFERNLEGTIYF
>TRBV7-6|TRBJ2-7|-
CASSLGRIRERSREQYF
>TRBV4-3|TRBJ1-5|-
CASSQDGKGNQPQHF
>TRBV9|TRBJ1-2|-
CAKEEEGNGYTF
>TRBV11-3|TRBJ2-1|-
CASSSNGREQFF
>TRBV4-2|TRBJ1-2|-
CASSQVTGAYGYTF
>TRBV6-5|TRBJ1-1|-
CASSFQSGVTEAFF
>TRBV7-2|TRBJ2-7|-
CASSLVANEQYF
>TRBV7-6|TRBJ1-2|-
CASSRIDRDVFYGYTF
>TRBV5-1|TRBJ1-1|-
CASSLNRYATEAFF
>TRBV7-9|TRBJ1-4|-
CASSATATNEKLFF
>TRBV9|TRBJ2-3|-
CASSVGVGVHTDTQYF
>TRBV7-9|TRBJ1-2|-
CASRGVRGGYGYTF
>TRBV5-1|TRBJ2-7|-
CASSPWQVSYEQYF
>TRBV6-1|TRBJ2-3|-
CASSGEGGWNTDTQYF
>TRBV30|TRBJ1-4|-
CAWSMGGTRQKLFF
>TRBV7-9|TRBJ1-2|-
CASSLDPGFETYGYTF
>TRBV29-1|TRBJ1-2|-
CSVARAGGENGYTF
>TRBV28|TRBJ2-7|-
CASRDTSYEQYF
>TRBV27|TRBJ2-3|-
CASRNGDRTDTQYF
>TRBV7-9|TRBJ1-2|-
CASSPPGVTGYTF
>TRBV7-9|TRBJ2-6|-
CASSLGAGAGANVLTF
>TRBV23-1|TRBJ2-3|TRBD1
CASSQSGTGSIGTQYF
>TRBV30|TRBJ1-2|-
CAWSSSGGNLGYTF
>TRBV10-3|TRBJ2-5|-
CAISESGRGETQYF
>TRBV9|TRBJ2-3|-
CASSGSRSLSTDTQYF
>TRBV10-2|TRBJ2-3|TRBD1
CASSDRGSSDTQYF
>TRBV19|TRBJ1-4|-
CASSTLGRAGEKLFF
>TRBV6-1|TRBJ2-5|-
CASSELGQTQYF
>TRBV4-3|TRBJ2-1|TRBD2
CASSPSGGPSYNEQFF
>TRBV7-2|TRBJ2-1|-
CASSLWRPPNEQFF
>TRBV4-2|TRBJ2-7|-
CASSQGVGGTYEQYF
>TRBV6-5|TRBJ2-3|-
CASSYQASVTDTQYF
>TRBV6-5|TRBJ1-5|TRBD1
CASSPRQGFGQPQHF
>TRBV7-7|TRBJ2-5|-
CASSLRQGGLETQYF
>TRBV4-2|TRBJ2-1|-
CASSQDGTGEQFF
>TRBV27|TRBJ1-2|-
CASSPRTDSLGNYGYTF
>TRBV11-3|TRBJ2-1|TRBD2
CASSSEGGSYNEQFF